These 32 T cell receptor beta chains were all obtained from the same sample, sequenced in a study of blood T cell repertoires in COVID-19. The data were produced by immunoSEQ multiplex PCR, yet TCRdb's version contains in-frame clones alone and is incomplete. The sample has hundreds of thousands of clones; 85% are singletons. The sequenced material came from PBMCs or T cells enriched from blood (not recorded which). The receptor source for this set is a man aged 40-50 years who had recovered from COVID-19.

This clone was seen a single time. This chain links TRBV11-2 with TRBJ1-3; D remains ambiguous. Germline assignment: CDR1 SGHAT and CDR2 FQNNGV. The CDR3 has 13 amino acids. The V end was cut by 6 bases, the J end by 0 bases, with 6 bases between. CDR3 in DNA: TGTGCCAGCAGTAGAAACTCTGGAAACACCATATATTTT. Translating it yields CASSRNSGNTIYF. Variable domain in full (rest from reference TRBV11-2 and TRBJ1-3): EAGVAQSPRYKIIEKRQSVAFWCNPISGHATLYWYQQILGQGPKLLIQFQNNGVVDDSQLPKDRFSAERLKGVDSTLKIQPAKLEDSAVYLCASSRNSGNTIYFGEGSWLTVV.

The genes are TRBV7-9 and TRBJ2-2, with D perhaps TRBD1 (5 bases). Per the germline V gene, CDR1 is SEHNR and CDR2 is FQNEAQ (reference sequence). V lost 1 base, J lost 5 bases, and 11 bases lay in between. The CDR3 extends over 15 amino acids. DNA for the CDR3: TGTGCCAGCAGCTTAGTTGGGGCCGAGACCGGGGAGCTGTTTTTT. Translating it yields CASSLVGAETGELFF.

The gene calls are TRBV7-8 and TRBJ1-1; D is ambiguous. The V gene lost 5 bases and the J gene lost 5 bases, with 15 bases spanning the gap. CDR1 is SGHVS, CDR2 FQNEAQ, per germline. The CDR3 spans 14 residues. CDR3 DNA: TGTGCCAGCAGCCTCGGAGGATCACTAACTGAAGCTTTCTTT. Translated: CASSLGGSLTEAFF.

A note on this clone: This CDR3 is also generated by other DNA sequences in the sample. The chain couples TRBV3-1 (or the pseudogene TRBV3-2) to TRBJ1-1; D call uncertain. The CDR3 consists of 12 residues. Per germline, CDR1 LGHDT and CDR2 YNNKEL (reference sequence). The V gene lost 4 bases and the J gene lost 1 base, with 4 bases spanning the gap. CDR3 DNA sequence: TGTGCCAGCAGCCCCGGGAACACTGAAGCTTTCTTT. Its protein is CASSPGNTEAFF.

This sequence joins TRBV19 and TRBJ2-7; TRBD1 matches at 8 bases. Germline CDR1 reads LNHDA; CDR2 reads SQIVND (reference sequence). V shed 5 bases and J 6 bases; nucleotides not matched to a gene: 9. There are 14 residues in the CDR3. CDR3 amino acids: CASSFGQGLGEQYF. DNA of the CDR3: TGTGCCAGTAGTTTTGGACAGGGCTTAGGCGAGCAGTACTTC.

The chain combines TRBV7-2 with TRBJ1-2; 7 bases fit TRBD1. This CDR3 region has 15 residues. V shed 3 bases and J 3 bases; nucleotides not matched to a gene: 7. The germline V gene has CDR1 SGHTA and CDR2 FQGNSA. CDR3 sequence (DNA): TGTGCCAGCAGCTTTGGACAGGCCAACGACTATGGCTACACCTTC. The encoded protein is CASSFGQANDYGYTF.

The chain combines TRBV5-5 with TRBJ2-6, with a weak D call TRBD1 (6 bases). The CDR3 spans 17 residues. Trimming took 4 bases from V and 0 from J, leaving 14 bases between them. Germline V CDR1 and CDR2: SGHKS, YYEKEE (reference sequence). The CDR3 nucleotides are TGTGCCAGCAGCCATACCAGGGGCACCTCTGGGGCCAACGTCCTGACTTTC. Protein sequence: CASSHTRGTSGANVLTF.

The chain uses TRBV6-2 or TRBV6-3 and TRBJ1-2; 7 bases align to TRBD1. V trimming: 6 bases; J trimming: 6 bases; junction bases outside the gene matches: 16. The CDR3 contains 16 residues. The germline V gene encodes CDR1 MNHEY and CDR2 SVGEGT. The CDR3 loop is CASSPLGSGGRNGYTF. In DNA, the CDR3 is TGTGCCAGCAGCCCCCTTGGGTCAGGGGGAAGGAATGGCTACACCTTC.

The chain employs TRBV2 and TRBJ1-2, with a possible D match to TRBD1 (5 bases). Germline CDR1 reads SNHLY; CDR2 reads FYNNEI. The CDR3 loop spans 17 amino acids. V lost 4 bases, J lost 6 bases, and 24 bases lay in between. CDR3 DNA: TGTGCCAGCAGTGTGTATTCCAGGGTGTCTAGGGGTAATGGCTACACCTTC. It translates to CASSVYSRVSRGNGYTF.

This chain connects TRBV5-1 to TRBJ1-1; TRBD1 is a possible D gene (5 bases). The CDR3 totals 15 residues. Trimming removed 3 bases from V and 1 base from J, with 13 bases in between. Germline V gene data show CDR1 as SGHRS and CDR2 as YFSETQ. This chain's CDR3 is CASSSSGNKNTEAFF. DNA for the CDR3: TGCGCCAGCAGCTCATCAGGGAACAAGAACACTGAAGCTTTCTTT.

The genes are TRBV2 and TRBJ1-5; 9 nucleotides align to TRBD1. The V and J ends lost 6 bases and 2 bases, in that order; junction bases with no gene match: 5. The CDR3 consists of 15 residues. The germline gives CDR1 SNHLY, CDR2 FYNNEI. The CDR3 loop reads CASSSTGGGNQPQHF. DNA for the CDR3: TGTGCCAGCAGCTCGACAGGGGGGGGCAATCAGCCCCAGCATTTT.

V is TRBV6-2 or TRBV6-3 and J is TRBJ2-7; 9 bases are shared with TRBD1. The CDR3 runs 16 residues. V lost 5 bases, J lost 2 bases, and 10 bases stayed unmatched. Per the germline V gene, CDR1 is MNHEY and CDR2 is SVGEGT. CDR3 sequence reads: CASSPLGTGSTYEQYF. CDR3 in DNA: TGTGCCAGCAGTCCCCTAGGGACAGGGTCAACCTACGAGCAGTACTTC.

The J gene is TRBJ2-1, the V gene TRBV2, with TRBD2 identical over 14 bases. The CDR3 spans 16 residues. Germline CDR1 reads SNHLY; CDR2 reads FYNNEI. Losses at the gene ends were 7 bases for V and 3 bases for J; bases not matched to a gene: 5. DNA for the CDR3: TGTGCCAGCACCCGGACTAGCGGGAGGTACTACAATGAGCAGTTCTTC. Protein product: CASTRTSGRYYNEQFF.

The V gene is TRBV5-1, the J gene TRBJ2-7, with 7 bases fitting TRBD2. Germline V lookup: CDR1 SGHRS, CDR2 YFSETQ. The V and J ends lost 1 base and 3 bases, in that order; junction bases with no gene match: 4. CDR3 size: 14 residues. CDR3 DNA sequence: TGCGCCAGCAGCTTGCTCGCGGGAGACTACGAGCAGTACTTC. This gives the protein CASSLLAGDYEQYF.

This chain connects TRBV28 to TRBJ1-2, with unresolved D. CDR3 length equals 14 residues. Trimming pared 1 base from V and 7 bases from J, leaving 13 bases between. CDR1 is MDHEN, CDR2 SYDVKM, per germline. CDR3 protein: CASSLSRVVGGYTF. The CDR3 DNA follows: TGTGCCAGCAGTTTATCTCGGGTCGTAGGTGGCTACACCTTC.

This clone occurred a few times. The chain uses TRBV20-1 and TRBJ1-2; D unclear. This CDR3 is built from 10 residues. Trimming removed 6 bases at V and 8 bases at J, with 10 bases between. The germline CDR1 and CDR2 sequences are DFQATT and SNEGSKA (reference sequence). The CDR3, as DNA: TGCAGTGCCCGCCACGAGGGCTACACCTTC. Its translation is CSARHEGYTF.

The rearrangement links TRBV9 to TRBJ1-1; 8 bases align to TRBD1. Germline V gives CDR1 SGDLS, CDR2 YYNGEE. The CDR3 is made up of 18 amino acids. The V gene end was trimmed by 3 bases and the J gene end by 3 bases; junction bases not matched to a gene: 16. The CDR3 sequence is CASSASRGRRILDTEAFF. CDR3 in DNA: TGTGCCAGCAGCGCATCCAGGGGGCGCAGGATCCTGGACACTGAAGCTTTCTTT.

The gene calls are TRBV19 and TRBJ2-1; 7 bases agree with TRBD1. CDR1 is LNHDA and CDR2 is SQIVND in the germline V gene (reference sequence). V shed 4 bases, J shed 6 bases, and the junction held 21 bases outside the gene matches. The CDR3 is made up of 19 amino acids. CDR3 sequence (DNA): TGTGCCAGTAGTAAGGGGGTGTTGCGAGGGGGCCGACTTGGCAATGAGCAGTTCTTC. Protein: CASSKGVLRGGRLGNEQFF. The variable domain in full, with the rest retrieved from reference TRBV19 and TRBJ2-1, is DGGITQSPKYLFRKEGQNVTLSCEQNLNHDAMYWYRQDPGQGLRLIYYSQIVNDFQKGDIAEGYSVSREKKESFPLTVTSAQKNPTAFYLCASSKGVLRGGRLGNEQFFGPGTRLTVL.

The chain has TRBV7-3 and TRBJ1-2; TRBD1 might be the D (5 bases). The CDR3 length is 13 residues. V was trimmed by 5 bases and J by 5 bases, leaving 12 bases between them. The V gene's germline CDR1 is SGHTA and CDR2 FQGTGA. The CDR3 loop is CASSLPGGYGYTF. CDR3 coding DNA: TGTGCCAGCAGCCTCCCGGGGGGATATGGCTACACCTTC.

The gene calls are TRBV27 and TRBJ1-2; weak D call: TRBD1 (5 bases). In germline, CDR1 is MNHEY, CDR2 SMNVEV (reference sequence). This CDR3 has 13 amino acids. V lost 10 bases to trimming and J lost 3 bases, with 15 bases between them. The CDR3, as DNA: TGTGCCACCTTAGGCCAGGGCGACTATGGCTACACCTTC. The encoded protein is CATLGQGDYGYTF.

The V call is TRBV2, the J call TRBJ2-2; D is perhaps TRBD2 (6 bases). V lost 0 bases to trimming and J lost 3 bases, with 14 bases between them. The CDR3 length is 17 residues. Germline values: CDR1 SNHLY, CDR2 FYNNEI. The CDR3 DNA is TGTGCCAGCAGTGAAGCCCCCGTCGGGAGATACACCGGGGAGCTGTTTTTT. Translation: CASSEAPVGRYTGELFF.

The count of this clone is one. The J gene is TRBJ2-3, the V gene TRBV5-1; TRBD2 matches at 10 bases. Germline lookup yields CDR1 SGHRS and CDR2 YFSETQ. The junction had 2 bases not matched to a gene; V was cut back by 4 bases and J by 3 bases. This CDR3 contains 14 residues. The CDR3 sequence: CASSRGLATDTQYF. For the CDR3, the DNA is TGCGCCAGCAGCCGGGGACTAGCGACAGATACGCAGTATTTT.

This sequence joins TRBV24-1 and TRBJ2-1; TRBD1 might be the D (6 bases). V gave up 4 bases and J gave up 10 bases, with 13 bases separating them. The CDR3 covers 13 residues. The V gene's germline CDR1 is KGHDR and CDR2 SFDVKD. The CDR3 loop is CATSDRDTVEQFF. Written as DNA, the CDR3 is TGTGCCACCAGTGACAGGGACACAGTAGAGCAGTTCTTC.

The chain is built from TRBV5-1 and TRBJ2-1; D not certain. V was cut by 1 base and J by 0 bases, with 5 bases left in between. CDR3 size: 14 residues. CDR1 is SGHRS, CDR2 YFSETQ, per germline. The chain's CDR3 is CASSLQDSYNEQFF. For the CDR3, the DNA is TGCGCCAGCAGCTTGCAGGACTCCTACAATGAGCAGTTCTTC.

This clone was seen repeatedly, ten times or more. This chain links TRBV6-1 with TRBJ2-7; 8 positions agree with TRBD2. Trimming took 3 bases from V and 5 from J; bases not matched to a gene: 6. CDR1 and CDR2 from the germline V gene are MNHNS and SASEGT. This CDR3 comprises 14 residues. CDR3 in amino acids: CASSDGREAHEQYF. The DNA of the CDR3 is TGTGCCAGCAGTGATGGGCGGGAGGCGCACGAGCAGTACTTC.

The CDR3: CASRTSPWAGPDGYTF. For the CDR3, the DNA is TGTGCCAGCAGGACTAGCCCCTGGGCAGGACCCGATGGCTACACCTTC. This chain joins TRBV28 and TRBJ1-2, with unresolved D. The CDR3 runs 16 residues. Germline CDR1 MDHEN, CDR2 SYDVKM. Trimming took off 6 bases at V and 6 bases at J, with 23 bases between the two ends.

For this clone: A junction end diverges from the germline sequence, so it may reflect a read error. The rearrangement links TRBV7-7 to TRBJ2-1, with 7 bases matching TRBD1. This CDR3 spans 17 amino acids. Per the germline V gene, CDR1 is SSHAT and CDR2 is FNYEAQ (reference sequence). The CDR3 reads CASSPMRGGSSYNEQFF. The CDR3 DNA sequence: TGTGCTAGCAGCCCCATGAGAGGGGGCAGCTCCTACAATGAGCAGTTCTTC.

The sample holds a few counts of this clone. J is TRBJ1-5 and V is TRBV6-6; perhaps TRBD1 as D (6 bases). CDR1 MNHNY and CDR2 SVGAGI come from the germline V gene (reference sequence). Trimming took 6 bases from V and 1 from J, leaving 10 bases between them. This CDR3 has 14 amino acids. This CDR3 is CASRKQGSNQPQHF. Here the CDR3 DNA reads TGTGCCAGCAGGAAACAGGGAAGCAATCAGCCCCAGCATTTT.

The chain couples TRBV11-2 to TRBJ2-3; 10 bases are shared with TRBD2. Germline V gene data show CDR1 as SGHAT and CDR2 as FQNNGV. Trimming removed 1 base from V and 3 bases from J; junction bases left unmatched: 4. The CDR3 is 16 residues long. The CDR3: CASSLVASGSTDTQYF. In nucleotides, the CDR3 is TGTGCCAGCAGCTTAGTGGCTAGCGGGAGTACAGATACGCAGTATTTT.

Written as DNA, the CDR3 is TGTGCCAGCTCACCACGAGGGACAGGCACCTACAATGAGCAGTTCTTC. The encoded protein is CASSPRGTGTYNEQFF. This sequence joins TRBV18 and TRBJ2-1; 8 positions agree with TRBD1. Germline CDR1 is KGHSH and CDR2 is LQKENI. CDR3 length equals 16 residues. The V segment lost 1 base and the J segment 2 bases; nucleotides outside the gene matches: 4. Filled out from reference TRBV18 and TRBJ2-1, the complete variable domain reads NAGVMQNPRHLVRRRGQEARLRCSPMKGHSHVYWYRQLPEEGLKFMVYLQKENIIDESGMPKERFSAEFPKEGPSILRIQQVVRGDSAAYFCASSPRGTGTYNEQFFGPGTRLTVL.

The chain is built from TRBV5-1 and TRBJ2-5, with TRBD2 identical over 11 bases. Germline V gene lookup returns CDR1 SGHRS and CDR2 YFSETQ. CDR3 length: 20 residues. V lost 4 bases and J lost 0; bases outside the gene matches: 17. CDR3 loop: CASSPSYTSGSSKYQETQYF. CDR3 DNA: TGCGCCAGCAGCCCGTCTTATACTAGCGGGAGTTCCAAGTACCAAGAGACCCAGTACTTC.

J is TRBJ1-1 and V is TRBV27; D uncertain. The germline V gene has CDR1 MNHEY and CDR2 SMNVEV (reference sequence). This CDR3 contains 15 residues. The V and J ends lost 0 bases and 6 bases respectively, with 14 bases between them. As DNA, the CDR3 is TGTGCCAGCAGTTTATCTTGGCAGAGGGCTGCTGAAGCTTTCTTT. This gives the protein CASSLSWQRAAEAFF.